This entry features one TCR beta chain sequence. The data were obtained in a study of T-cell reconstitution after alpha-beta-depleted transplantation in children. A TCRbeta library incorporating unique molecular identifiers was prepared. TCRdb re-analysed the PCR reads in MiXCR, keeping a single row per CDR3 protein. The sample consists of a few hundred thousand distinct CDR3 sequences, approximately 16% of them appearing once. Trimming took 0 bases from V and 9 from J, leaving 10 bases between them. CDR3 length: 14 residues. The germline gives CDR1 SGHDT, CDR2 YYEEEE. The clonotype originates from a human donor who donated a stem cell graft to a child with acute lymphoblastic leukemia. The J gene is TRBJ1-6, the V gene TRBV5-6; no clear D gene. The source was PBMCs from the stem cell graft donor, collected from the stem cell graft. In nucleotides, the CDR3 is TGTGCCAGCAGCTTGGGACACAGCTTTTCACCCCTCCACTTT. Protein sequence: CASSLGHSFSPLHF.